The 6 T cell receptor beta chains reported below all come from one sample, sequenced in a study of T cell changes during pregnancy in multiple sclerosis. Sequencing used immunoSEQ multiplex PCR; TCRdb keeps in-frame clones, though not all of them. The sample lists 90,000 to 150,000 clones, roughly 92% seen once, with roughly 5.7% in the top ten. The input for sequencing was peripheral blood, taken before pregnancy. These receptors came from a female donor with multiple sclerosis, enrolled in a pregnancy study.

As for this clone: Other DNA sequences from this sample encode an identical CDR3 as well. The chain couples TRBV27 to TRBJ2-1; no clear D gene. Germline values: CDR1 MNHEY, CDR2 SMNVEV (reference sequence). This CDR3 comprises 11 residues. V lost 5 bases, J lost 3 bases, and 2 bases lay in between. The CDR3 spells CASSLYNEQFF. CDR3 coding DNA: TGTGCCAGCAGTCTCTACAATGAGCAGTTCTTC.

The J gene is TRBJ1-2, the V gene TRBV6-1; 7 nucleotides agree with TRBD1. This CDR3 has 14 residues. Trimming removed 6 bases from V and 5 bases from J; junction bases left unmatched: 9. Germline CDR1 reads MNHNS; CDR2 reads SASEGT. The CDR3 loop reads CASRVGQPLYGYTF. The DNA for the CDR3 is TGTGCCAGCAGGGTGGGACAGCCATTATATGGCTACACCTTC.

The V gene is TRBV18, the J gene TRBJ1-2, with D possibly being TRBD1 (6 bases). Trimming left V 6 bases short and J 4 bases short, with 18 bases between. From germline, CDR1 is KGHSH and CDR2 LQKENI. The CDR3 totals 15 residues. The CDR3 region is CASSFETGQGYGYTF. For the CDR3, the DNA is TGTGCCAGCTCTTTCGAGACAGGCCAGGGCTATGGCTACACCTTC.

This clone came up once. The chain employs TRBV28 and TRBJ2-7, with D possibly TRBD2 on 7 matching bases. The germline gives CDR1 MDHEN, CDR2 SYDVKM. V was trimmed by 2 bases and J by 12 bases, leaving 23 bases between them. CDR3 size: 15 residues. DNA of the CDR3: TGTGCCAGCAGTTTAGGTCAACCCGGGGGGCGAGGGCCGTACTTC. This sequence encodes CASSLGQPGGRGPYF.

The CDR3 protein is CASSEGDRGNGNYGYTF. The CDR3 bases are TGCGCCAGCAGTGAAGGGGACAGGGGGAATGGAAACTATGGCTACACCTTC. The V gene is TRBV10-2, the J gene TRBJ1-2; TRBD1 matches 11 bases. This CDR3 has 17 residues. Germline CDR1 and CDR2: WSHSY and SAAADI. J lost 2 bases, V lost 3 bases, and 8 bases had no gene match.

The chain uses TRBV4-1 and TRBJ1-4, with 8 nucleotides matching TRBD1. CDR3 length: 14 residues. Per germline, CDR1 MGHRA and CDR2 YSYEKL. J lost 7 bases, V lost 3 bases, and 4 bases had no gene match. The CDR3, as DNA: TGCGCCAGCAGCCATCGACAGGGGACTGAAAAACTGTTTTTT. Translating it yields CASSHRQGTEKLFF.